This TCR beta chain was identified during a study of a mutant IDH1 vaccine in newly diagnosed glioma. Time point defined: week 35, safety follow-up. Vaccination comprised doses that each held 300 ug of mutant IDH1 20-mer peptide, plus topical imiquimod. Germline V gene data show CDR1 as KGHSH and CDR2 as LQKENI. The CDR3 is 14 amino acids. Trimming removed 2 bases from V and 6 bases from J; junction bases left unmatched: 0. Here immunoSEQ multiplex PCR was the method, and the copy in TCRdb shows in-frame clones only, minus some. The data hold 50,000 to 70,000 clones, with about nine tenths observed a single time. Details on this clone: Its antigen is undetermined.

The chain joins TRBV18 to TRBJ1-4, with TRBD1 matching over 10 bases. The TCR was taken from a man between 40 and 49 years old with glioma. The material sequenced was PBMCs, taken from a glioma patient whose treatment included an IDH1 peptide vaccine. The CDR3 protein is CASSPGTGDEKLFF. The CDR3 DNA reads as TGTGCCAGCTCACCAGGGACAGGGGATGAAAAACTGTTTTTT.